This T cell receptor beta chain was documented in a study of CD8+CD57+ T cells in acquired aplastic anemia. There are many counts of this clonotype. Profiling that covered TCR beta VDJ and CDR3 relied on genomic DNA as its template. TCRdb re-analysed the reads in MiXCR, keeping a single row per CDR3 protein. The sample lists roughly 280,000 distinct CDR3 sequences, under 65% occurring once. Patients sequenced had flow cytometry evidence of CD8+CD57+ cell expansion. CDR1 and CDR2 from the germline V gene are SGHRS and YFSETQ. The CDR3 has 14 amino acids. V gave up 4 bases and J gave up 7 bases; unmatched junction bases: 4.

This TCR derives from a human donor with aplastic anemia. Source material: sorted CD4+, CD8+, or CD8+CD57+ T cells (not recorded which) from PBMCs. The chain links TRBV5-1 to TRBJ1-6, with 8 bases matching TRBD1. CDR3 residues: CASSIRDRNSPLHF. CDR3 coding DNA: TGCGCCAGCAGCATCCGGGACAGGAATTCACCCCTCCACTTT.